Following are 30 T cell receptor beta chains from one sample sequenced in a study of long-term antiretroviral therapy in people with HIV. The libraries were made with immunoSEQ v3.0 at survey level. Profiling relied on immunoSEQ multiplex PCR, and the TCRdb table lists in-frame clones only, not all of them. The repertoire holds tens of thousands of clones, with approximately 84% as singletons. This specimen consisted of unsorted PBMCs, obtained 0.5 years after starting antiretroviral therapy. Receptor source: a man between 18 and 29 years old with HIV.

The chain employs TRBV6-5 and TRBJ2-1; no clear D gene. Germline CDR1 and CDR2: MNHEY and SVGAGI. The CDR3 is 13 amino acids. The V gene lost 3 bases and the J gene lost 7 bases, with 10 bases spanning the gap. The CDR3 sequence is CASSYSSNNEQFF. The CDR3 DNA sequence: TGTGCCAGCAGTTATTCCTCTAATAATGAGCAGTTCTTC.

The rearrangement joins TRBV10-1 to TRBJ2-7, with 9 nucleotides matching TRBD1. This CDR3 is built from 15 residues. Germline CDR1 is WNHNN and CDR2 is SYGVQD (reference sequence). Trimming at V came to 6 bases and at J to 11 bases, leaving 17 bases not matched to a gene. CDR3: CASSENRDRVLSKYF. CDR3 coding DNA: TGCGCCAGCAGCGAAAACCGGGACAGGGTTTTAAGCAAGTACTTC.

The gene calls are TRBV29-1 and TRBJ2-1; D ambiguous. V was shortened by 3 bases and J by 1 base, with 4 bases between the two germline ends. Germline V gene lookup returns CDR1 SQVTM and CDR2 ANQGSEA. There are 12 residues in the CDR3. CDR3: CSVEKSYNEQFF. The CDR3 DNA sequence: TGCAGCGTTGAGAAGTCCTACAATGAGCAGTTCTTC.

The chain combines TRBV14 with TRBJ1-3; D call uncertain. The CDR3 sequence is 15 residues long. Trimming cost V 0 bases and J 5 bases, with 11 bases left between them. Per the germline V gene, CDR1 is SGHDN and CDR2 is FVKESK. In nucleotides, the CDR3 is TGTGCCAGCAGCCAAGATCCGGGCAGGCGAAACACCATATATTTT. The encoded protein is CASSQDPGRRNTIYF.

In this sample, this clone turned up once. This chain uses TRBV4-3 with TRBJ2-7, with 7 positions matching TRBD1. The V gene end was trimmed by 2 bases and the J gene end by 1 base; junction bases not matched to a gene: 11. The CDR3 runs 17 residues. Per germline, CDR1 LGHNA and CDR2 YSLEER. The CDR3 nucleotides read TGCGCCAGCAGCCAAACTTTTGGGACAGAGGTTTCCTACGAGCAGTACTTC. Protein product: CASSQTFGTEVSYEQYF.

The chain combines TRBV28 with TRBJ2-7; 11 bases line up with TRBD2. This CDR3 has 15 residues. The germline gives CDR1 MDHEN, CDR2 SYDVKM. After removal of 6 bases from V and 1 base from J, the junction contained 5 bases not matched to a gene. CDR3 residues: CASRQTSGISYEQYF. For the CDR3, the DNA is TGTGCCAGCAGACAGACTAGCGGGATATCCTACGAGCAGTACTTC.

This clone was detected once. The junction departs from the called germline gene at one end, perhaps through a read error. The J gene is TRBJ2-7, the V gene TRBV29-1, with D perhaps given as TRBD1 or TRBD2 (5 bases each). CDR1 is SQVTM and CDR2 is ANQGSEA in the germline V gene. This CDR3 is built from 13 residues. The CDR3 spells CSVEGTEGPEQYF. The CDR3 coding sequence is TGCAGCGTGGAAGGGACCGAGGGACCCGAGCAGTACTTC.

The chain combines TRBV5-1 with TRBJ2-7; 8 nucleotides match TRBD1. After removal of 3 bases from V and 2 bases from J, the junction contained 10 bases not matched to a gene. CDR3 length: 16 residues. CDR1 is SGHRS and CDR2 is YFSETQ in the germline V gene. This CDR3 reads CASSWGLGQGAYEQYF. CDR3 coding DNA: TGCGCCAGCAGCTGGGGTCTCGGACAGGGAGCCTACGAGCAGTACTTC.

This clone qualifies as medium-sized. V is TRBV5-1 and J is TRBJ1-2; D unclear. The germline V and J ends were trimmed by 1 base and 7 bases, with 20 bases remaining between them. CDR3 length equals 16 residues. CDR1 is SGHRS and CDR2 is YFSETQ in the germline V gene. The CDR3 sequence: CASSLRPAAELSGYTF. The CDR3 DNA is TGCGCCAGCAGCTTGAGGCCAGCCGCTGAGCTGAGTGGCTACACCTTC.

V is TRBV27 and J is TRBJ2-5; TRBD1 matches 7 bases. Germline V lookup: CDR1 MNHEY, CDR2 SMNVEV (reference sequence). Germline trimming cut 2 bases from V and 5 bases from J; bases unmatched to any gene: 8. The CDR3 has 15 amino acids. CDR3 sequence: CASSLSGTVGETQYF. CDR3 nucleotides: TGTGCCAGCAGTTTAAGTGGGACAGTGGGGGAGACCCAGTACTTC.

The rearrangement uses TRBV9 and TRBJ1-4, with 9 bases lining up with TRBD1. The CDR3 has 15 residues. The J segment lost 7 bases and the V segment lost 5 bases, leaving 9 bases of the junction unmatched. The germline gives CDR1 SGDLS, CDR2 YYNGEE. This CDR3 is CASSTGTGLFEKLFF. The CDR3 DNA is TGTGCCAGCAGTACTGGGACAGGGCTATTTGAAAAACTGTTTTTT.

CDR3 coding DNA: TGTGCCAGCTCACCACCATCAGGGGGCATCACCGGGGAGCTGTTTTTT. This encodes CASSPPSGGITGELFF. V gene TRBV18 combines with J gene TRBJ2-2; 8 bases line up with TRBD1. J lost 4 bases, V lost 0 bases, and 4 bases had no gene match. The CDR3 runs to 16 residues. CDR1 and CDR2 from the germline V gene are KGHSH and LQKENI.

V gene TRBV5-1 combines with J gene TRBJ2-2; the D is unclear. In germline, CDR1 is SGHRS, CDR2 YFSETQ. The CDR3 contains 16 residues. The V and J ends lost 4 bases and 3 bases respectively, with 16 bases between them. DNA of the CDR3: TGCGCCAGCAGCCGATTTTCACGGATTGACACCGGGGAGCTGTTTTTT. As protein: CASSRFSRIDTGELFF.

V gene TRBV16 combines with J gene TRBJ1-1, with D unresolved. The V end lost 0 bases, the J end lost 1 base, and 6 bases lay between the germline ends. The CDR3 runs 14 residues. The germline gives CDR1 KGHSY, CDR2 FQNENV. The CDR3 loop reads CASSQSPGNTEAFF. Here the CDR3 DNA reads TGTGCCAGCAGCCAATCACCGGGGAACACTGAAGCTTTCTTT.

This clone is a singleton in its sample. The chain joins TRBV18 to TRBJ1-1, with 7 nucleotides matching TRBD1. The junction had 13 bases not matched to a gene; V was cut back by 4 bases and J by 2 bases. CDR1 and CDR2 from the germline V gene are KGHSH and LQKENI. The length of the CDR3 is 17 residues. The CDR3 is CASSHQERDRDNTEAFF. Written as DNA, the CDR3 is TGTGCCAGCTCACACCAAGAGCGGGACAGAGATAACACTGAAGCTTTCTTT.

V gene TRBV28 combines with J gene TRBJ2-7; D gene unclear. The CDR3 sequence is 13 residues long. In germline, CDR1 is MDHEN, CDR2 SYDVKM. Trimming pared 4 bases from V and 5 bases from J, leaving 12 bases between. The CDR3, as DNA: TGTGCCAGCAGTTCGACATGGATAGACGAGCAGTACTTC. This translates into CASSSTWIDEQYF.

The V gene is TRBV4-2, the J gene TRBJ2-7, with TRBD2 matching 7 bases. The trim removed 1 base at V and 3 bases at J, leaving 6 bases unmatched. Germline V gives CDR1 LGHNA, CDR2 YNFKEQ. The CDR3 sequence is 15 residues long. The CDR3 sequence: CASSQADPGGYEQYF. CDR3 in DNA: TGTGCCAGCAGCCAAGCGGATCCGGGGGGCTACGAGCAGTACTTC.

The CDR3 nucleotides are TGTGCCAGCAGCTTCCCCCTCAGCGCTGACAATGAGCAGTTCTTC. Residues: CASSFPLSADNEQFF. V usage is TRBV7-9 and J usage is TRBJ2-1, with D unresolved. The germline CDR1 and CDR2 sequences are SEHNR and FQNEAQ (reference sequence). The CDR3 spans 15 residues. V gave up 3 bases and J gave up 5 bases, with 14 bases separating them.

The chain links TRBV7-3 to TRBJ1-1, with D tentatively TRBD1 (5 bases). Germline V gene lookup returns CDR1 SGHTA and CDR2 FQGTGA. Trimming removed 6 bases from V and 5 bases from J, with 13 bases in between. The CDR3 is 13 amino acids. CDR3 region: CASSNRKDTEAFF. The CDR3 region has the DNA TGTGCCAGCAGTAACAGGAAAGATACTGAAGCTTTCTTT.

The chain employs TRBV9 and TRBJ2-3; 10 positions agree with TRBD1. This CDR3 region has 15 residues. Trimming took 3 bases from V and 4 from J; bases not matched to a gene: 5. Germline V gene sequence: CDR1 SGDLS, CDR2 YYNGEE. The CDR3 DNA reads as TGTGCCAGCAGCGGGGAGACAGGGGGCGCAGATACGCAGTATTTT. Translation: CASSGETGGADTQYF.

The chain combines TRBV13 with TRBJ2-3; 7 bases match TRBD1. The junction had 8 bases not matched to a gene; V was cut back by 5 bases and J by 0 bases. This CDR3 is built from 16 residues. Germline V gene data show CDR1 as PRHDT and CDR2 as FYEKMQ (reference sequence). CDR3 DNA sequence: TGTGCCAGCAGCCTAATCCGACAGGGAAGCACAGATACGCAGTATTTT. Encoded protein: CASSLIRQGSTDTQYF.

V gene TRBV28 combines with J gene TRBJ1-2; D is unresolved. Germline assignment: CDR1 MDHEN and CDR2 SYDVKM. The CDR3 length is 13 residues. V lost 4 bases and J lost 1, with 7 bases in between. CDR3 loop: CASSSEVNYGYTF. The CDR3 DNA reads TGTGCCAGCAGTTCCGAGGTTAACTATGGCTACACCTTC.

The chain recombines TRBV30 with TRBJ2-2; 8 nucleotides match TRBD1. Germline values: CDR1 GTSNPN, CDR2 SVGIG (reference sequence). V was pared by 3 bases and J by 0 bases, with 6 bases of the junction left unmatched. CDR3 length equals 16 residues. The CDR3 sequence is CAWRLKTGANTGELFF. The CDR3 nucleotides are TGTGCCTGGAGGTTAAAGACAGGGGCGAACACCGGGGAGCTGTTTTTT.

The rearrangement links TRBV30 to TRBJ1-2; D gene unclear. Germline CDR1 GTSNPN, CDR2 SVGIG (reference sequence). V was shortened by 0 bases and J by 2 bases, with 13 bases between the two germline ends. The CDR3 contains 15 residues. CDR3 sequence: CAWSVHLNLNYGYTF. CDR3 sequence (DNA): TGTGCCTGGAGTGTACACCTCAACCTCAACTATGGCTACACCTTC.

This clone was recorded only once. The chain has TRBV11-2 and TRBJ2-6, with TRBD1 identical over 9 bases. This CDR3 region has 19 residues. From germline, CDR1 is SGHAT and CDR2 FQNNGV. After removal of 7 bases from V and 4 bases from J, the junction contained 17 bases not matched to a gene. The CDR3 spells CASKPRWGQGEEGANVLTF. In nucleotides, the CDR3 is TGTGCCAGCAAACCGCGGTGGGGACAGGGTGAAGAGGGGGCCAACGTCCTGACTTTC.

The chain couples TRBV7-9 to TRBJ2-1; 8 bases fit TRBD1. Germline assignment: CDR1 SEHNR and CDR2 FQNEAQ (reference sequence). The CDR3 is 16 amino acids. Trimming took 1 base from V and 7 from J; bases not matched to a gene: 9. This chain's CDR3 is CASSLGAGGIKNEQFF. In nucleotides, the CDR3 is TGTGCCAGCAGCTTAGGGGCAGGGGGCATCAAGAATGAGCAGTTCTTC. Full variable domain (outside the CDR3, taken from reference TRBV7-9 and TRBJ2-1): DTGVSQNPRHKITKRGQNVTFRCDPISEHNRLYWYRQTLGQGPEFLTYFQNEAQLEKSRLLSDRFSAERPKGSFSTLEIQRTEQGDSAMYLCASSLGAGGIKNEQFFGPGTRLTVL.

The rearrangement joins TRBV5-1 to TRBJ2-3; 9 bases are shared with TRBD1. The CDR3 is made up of 18 amino acids. Germline V gene data show CDR1 as SGHRS and CDR2 as YFSETQ. Unmatched junction bases numbered 15, after V lost 4 bases and J lost 3 bases. CDR3 in amino acids: CASSPFNLGQGNTDTQYF. The CDR3 DNA sequence: TGCGCCAGCAGCCCCTTTAATTTGGGACAGGGAAATACAGATACGCAGTATTTT.

Comments on this clone: This same CDR3 is encoded by further DNA sequences in the sample. V and J are TRBV19 and TRBJ2-7; either TRBD1 or TRBD2 may supply D (5 bases each). CDR3 length: 14 amino acids. V lost 3 bases, J lost 2 bases, and 11 bases lay in between. In germline, CDR1 is LNHDA, CDR2 SQIVND (reference sequence). CDR3 protein: CASSIGTGTYEQYF. The CDR3 DNA reads TGTGCCAGTAGTATCGGGACGGGAACCTACGAGCAGTACTTC.

The rearrangement uses TRBV4-2 and TRBJ1-1, with a weak D call TRBD1 (5 bases). The V gene lost 2 bases and the J gene lost 4 bases, with 11 bases spanning the gap. Germline V CDR1 and CDR2: LGHNA, YNFKEQ. The CDR3 runs 14 residues. The CDR3 sequence: CASSQIGAGTEAFF. CDR3 bases: TGTGCCAGCAGCCAAATCGGGGCAGGCACTGAAGCTTTCTTT.

The chain uses TRBV4-2 and TRBJ1-5; a weak D match, TRBD1 (6 bases). The CDR3 covers 15 residues. CDR1 and CDR2 from the germline V gene are LGHNA and YNFKEQ. The germline V and J ends were trimmed by 5 bases and 5 bases, with 16 bases remaining between them. CDR3 region: CASSSVGAGDQPQHF. Written as DNA, the CDR3 is TGTGCCAGCAGCTCGGTGGGGGCTGGAGATCAGCCCCAGCATTTT.